The subject of this entry is one TCR beta chain. Antigen: not known. This sample is drawn from a study of cytomegalovirus exposure and HLA in healthy donors. The PCR ran on 60 Vbeta and 13 Jbeta primers. Profiling relied on immunoSEQ multiplex PCR, and the TCRdb table lists in-frame clones only, not all of them. The sample consists of more than 140,000 clones, roughly 76% of them appearing once. The germline V gene has CDR1 SQVTM and CDR2 ANQGSEA. V was clipped by 7 bases and J by 0 bases, with 10 bases between them. The length of the CDR3 is 13 residues. Study-wide findings and caveats: A later analysis appeared to link common viral pathogens to several of the most significant clusters. Excluded were some V segments that proved indistinguishable, including TRBV6-2 and TRBV6-3.

The sequenced sample consisted of PBMCs. The receptor's source is a female donor in good health and CMV-seronegative. The chain carries TRBV29-1 and TRBJ1-5, with a possible D match to TRBD1 (5 bases). CDR3 residues: CSAGRDSNQPQHF. CDR3 in DNA: TGCAGCGCCGGCAGGGATAGCAATCAGCCCCAGCATTTT.